These 7 T cell receptor beta chains were all obtained from the same sample, sequenced in a study of blood T cell repertoires in COVID-19. The assay was immunoSEQ multiplex PCR, and TCRdb's table has in-frame clones only and misses some. Of 250,000 to 300,000 clones in the sample, around four fifths were seen once. The sequenced sample was peripheral blood. All receptors derive from a man aged 60 to 69 who had recovered from COVID-19.

The rearrangement uses TRBV18 and TRBJ1-1, with D perhaps TRBD1 (5 bases). The germline CDR1 and CDR2 sequences are KGHSH and LQKENI. The CDR3 consists of 12 residues. The V end was cut by 1 base, the J end by 11 bases, with 11 bases between. DNA for the CDR3: TGTGCCAGCTCACCACTGGGGGGGACGGCTTTCTTT. It is translated as CASSPLGGTAFF. The complete variable domain, with remaining parts taken from reference TRBV18 and TRBJ1-1, reads NAGVMQNPRHLVRRRGQEARLRCSPMKGHSHVYWYRQLPEEGLKFMVYLQKENIIDESGMPKERFSAEFPKEGPSILRIQQVVRGDSAAYFCASSPLGGTAFFGQGTRLTVV.

This clone has just one count. This CDR3 reads CASSYSGTSEEQYF. The CDR3 DNA sequence: TGTGCCAGCAGTTACTCGGGGACTAGCGAGGAGCAGTACTTC. This chain links TRBV6-5 with TRBJ2-7, with 10 bases fitting TRBD2. The V segment lost 0 bases and the J segment 7 bases; nucleotides outside the gene matches: 3. Germline values: CDR1 MNHEY, CDR2 SVGAGI. The CDR3 runs 14 residues.

The chain combines TRBV5-6 with TRBJ2-1, with D uncertain. The CDR3 contains 13 residues. Germline V gene data show CDR1 as SGHDT and CDR2 as YYEEEE. V shed 0 bases and J shed 8 bases, with 9 bases lying between them. Here the CDR3 reads CASSLESVHEQFF. In DNA, the CDR3 is TGTGCCAGCAGCTTGGAATCAGTGCATGAGCAGTTCTTC.

With regard to this clone: One end of the junction fails to match germline, which may point to a read error. The CDR3 region is CASSEARSGSYEQYF. As DNA, the CDR3 is TGTGCCAGCAGCGAAGCCCGAAGCGGGAGTTACGAGCAGTACTTC. V gene TRBV6-1 combines with J gene TRBJ2-7; 8 nucleotides align to TRBD2. CDR1 is MNHNS and CDR2 is SASEGT in the germline V gene. The CDR3 sequence is 15 residues long.

The chain recombines TRBV20-1 with TRBJ2-1; unclear D gene. Germline CDR1 DFQATT, CDR2 SNEGSKA (reference sequence). Trimming cost V 6 bases and J 7 bases, with 7 bases left between them. This CDR3 comprises 10 residues. The CDR3 loop reads CSAEFNEQFF. The CDR3 nucleotides are TGCAGTGCGGAGTTTAATGAGCAGTTCTTC.

The chain carries TRBV9 and TRBJ1-2; 7 nucleotides align to TRBD1. The V gene's germline CDR1 is SGDLS and CDR2 YYNGEE. Trimming took 2 bases from V and 3 from J; bases not matched to a gene: 13. There are 17 residues in the CDR3. DNA of the CDR3: TGTGCCAGCAGCGTGGCGACAGGGACAATTAATGACTATGGCTACACCTTC. This codes for CASSVATGTINDYGYTF.

V usage is TRBV5-4 and J usage is TRBJ2-1; D unresolved. This CDR3 has 17 residues. Germline loops: CDR1 SGHNT, CDR2 YYREEE (reference sequence). Between the trimmed V and J ends, which lost 4 bases and 5 bases, there was a span of 22 bases. The CDR3, as DNA: TGTGCCAGCAGCAAGGTGGCAGGAAATCATATCAACAATGAGCAGTTCTTC. This encodes CASSKVAGNHINNEQFF.